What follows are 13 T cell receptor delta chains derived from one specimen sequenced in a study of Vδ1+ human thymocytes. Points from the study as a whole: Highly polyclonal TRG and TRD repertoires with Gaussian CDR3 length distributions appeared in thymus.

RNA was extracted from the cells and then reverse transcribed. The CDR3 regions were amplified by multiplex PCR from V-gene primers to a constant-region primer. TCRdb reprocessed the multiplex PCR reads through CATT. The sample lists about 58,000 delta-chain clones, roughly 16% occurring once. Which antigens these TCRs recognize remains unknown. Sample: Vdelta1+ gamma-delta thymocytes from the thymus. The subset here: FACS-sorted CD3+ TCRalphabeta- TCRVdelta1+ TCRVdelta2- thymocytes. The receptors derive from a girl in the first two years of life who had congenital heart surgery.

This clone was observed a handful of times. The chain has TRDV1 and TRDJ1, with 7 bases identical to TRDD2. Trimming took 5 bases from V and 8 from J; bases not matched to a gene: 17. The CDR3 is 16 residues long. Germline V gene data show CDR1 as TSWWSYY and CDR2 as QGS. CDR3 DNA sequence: TGTGCTCTTGGGCTGTTCCTACGGGTGACAGTAGGAAAACTCATCTTT. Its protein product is CALGLFLRVTVGKLIF.

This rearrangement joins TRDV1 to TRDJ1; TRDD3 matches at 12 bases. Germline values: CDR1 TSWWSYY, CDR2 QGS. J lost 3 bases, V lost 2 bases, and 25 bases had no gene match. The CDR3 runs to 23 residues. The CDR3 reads CALGEAAGPPLLGTGGYSDKLIF. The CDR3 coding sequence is TGTGCTCTTGGGGAAGCTGCGGGCCCCCCCCTCCTAGGTACTGGGGGATACTCCGATAAACTCATCTTT.

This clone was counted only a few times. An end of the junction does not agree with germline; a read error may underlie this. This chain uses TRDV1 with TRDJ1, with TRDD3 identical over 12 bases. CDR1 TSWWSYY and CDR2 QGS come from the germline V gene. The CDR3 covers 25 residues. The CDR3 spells CALGELLLRPPQILGDTRGTDKLIF. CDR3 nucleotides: TGTGCCCTTGGGGAACTTTTGCTGCGGCCTCCCCAAATACTGGGGGATACAAGAGGTACCGATAAACTCATCTTT.

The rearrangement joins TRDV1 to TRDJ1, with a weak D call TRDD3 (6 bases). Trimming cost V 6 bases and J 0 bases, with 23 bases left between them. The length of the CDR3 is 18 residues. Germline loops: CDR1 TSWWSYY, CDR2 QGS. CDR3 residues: CALGEALGRGRYTDKLIF. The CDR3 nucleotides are TGTGCTCTTGGCGAGGCCCTCGGCCGGGGGAGGTACACCGATAAACTCATCTTT.

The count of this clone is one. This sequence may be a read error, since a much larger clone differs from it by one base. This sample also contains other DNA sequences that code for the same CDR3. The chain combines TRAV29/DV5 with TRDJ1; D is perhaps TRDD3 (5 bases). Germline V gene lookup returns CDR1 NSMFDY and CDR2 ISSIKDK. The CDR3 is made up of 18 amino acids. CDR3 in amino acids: CAASAIIEFGGDGDKLIF. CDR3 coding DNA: TGTGCCGCAAGCGCGATCATAGAGTTCGGGGGCGACGGCGATAAACTCATCTTT.

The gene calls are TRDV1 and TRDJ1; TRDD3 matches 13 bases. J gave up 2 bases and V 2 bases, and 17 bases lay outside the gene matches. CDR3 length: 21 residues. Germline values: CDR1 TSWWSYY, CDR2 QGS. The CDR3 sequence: CALGEIGYTLVLGDTTDKLIF. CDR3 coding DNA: TGTGCTCTTGGGGAAATAGGGTATACTTTGGTACTGGGGGATACGACCGATAAACTCATCTTT.

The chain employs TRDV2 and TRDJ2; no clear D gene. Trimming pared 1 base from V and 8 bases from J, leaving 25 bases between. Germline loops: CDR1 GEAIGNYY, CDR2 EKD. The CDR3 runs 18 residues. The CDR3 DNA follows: TGTGCCTGTGACACGAAGAGGGTCGGGAGCCGAGGGAGGGCACAACTCTTCTTT. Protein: CACDTKRVGSRGRAQLFF.

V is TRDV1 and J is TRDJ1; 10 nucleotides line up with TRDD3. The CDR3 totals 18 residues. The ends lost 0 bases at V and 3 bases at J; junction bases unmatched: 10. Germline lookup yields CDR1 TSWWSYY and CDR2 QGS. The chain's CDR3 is CALGELGRTGGLPDKLIF. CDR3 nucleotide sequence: TGTGCTCTTGGGGAACTCGGCCGTACTGGGGGATTACCCGATAAACTCATCTTT.

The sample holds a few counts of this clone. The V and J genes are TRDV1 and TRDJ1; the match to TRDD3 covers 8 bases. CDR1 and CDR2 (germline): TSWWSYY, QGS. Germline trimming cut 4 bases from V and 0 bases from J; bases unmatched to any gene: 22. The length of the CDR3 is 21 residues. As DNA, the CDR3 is TGTGCTCTTGGGGCCCTATGGGACTGGGGGCCCTCGAGGGTGTACACCGATAAACTCATCTTT. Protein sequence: CALGALWDWGPSRVYTDKLIF.

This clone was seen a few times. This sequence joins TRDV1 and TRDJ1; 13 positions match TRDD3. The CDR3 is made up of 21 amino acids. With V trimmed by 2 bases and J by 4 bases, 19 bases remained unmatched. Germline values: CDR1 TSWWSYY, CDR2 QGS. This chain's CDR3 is CALGEVLPVLGDTLRFDKLIF. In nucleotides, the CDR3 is TGTGCTCTTGGGGAAGTGTTGCCCGTACTGGGGGATACGCTTCGTTTCGATAAACTCATCTTT.

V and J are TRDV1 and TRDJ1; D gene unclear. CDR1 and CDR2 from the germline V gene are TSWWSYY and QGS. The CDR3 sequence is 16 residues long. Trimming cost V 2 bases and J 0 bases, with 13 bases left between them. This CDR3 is CALGEFKGSNTDKLIF. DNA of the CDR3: TGTGCTCTTGGGGAATTTAAGGGTTCCAACACCGATAAACTCATCTTT.

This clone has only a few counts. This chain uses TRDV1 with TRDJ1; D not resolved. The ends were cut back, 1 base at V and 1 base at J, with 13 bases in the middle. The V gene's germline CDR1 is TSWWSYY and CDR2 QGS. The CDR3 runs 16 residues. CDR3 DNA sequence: TGTGCTCTTGGGGAACCTCGTACCCCTATCACCGATAAACTCATCTTT. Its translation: CALGEPRTPITDKLIF.

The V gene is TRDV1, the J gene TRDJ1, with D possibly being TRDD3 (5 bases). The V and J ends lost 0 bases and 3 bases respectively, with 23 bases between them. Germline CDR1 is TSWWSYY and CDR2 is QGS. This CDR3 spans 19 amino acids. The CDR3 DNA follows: TGTGCTCTTGGGGAACTAGTTCCCACTGGCCCCGGACATGCCGATAAACTCATCTTT. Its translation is CALGELVPTGPGHADKLIF.